Listed here are 16 T cell receptor beta chains from one sample, sequenced in a study of monozygotic twins with inflammatory bowel disease. After re-calling the 5' RACE reads, TCRdb lists one entry per CDR3 protein, DNA absent. The listing records 350,000 to 500,000 distinct CDR3 sequences. The source material was blood. The source is a human donor with ulcerative colitis or Crohn's disease, or a healthy co-twin of an affected twin (not recorded which).

The chain links TRBV5-1 to TRBJ2-3; no DNA is available, so the TRBD1 call from TCRdb remains unchecked. This CDR3 is built from 15 residues. CDR1 and CDR2 (germline): SGHRS, YFSETQ. The CDR3: CASSWSGPGTDTQYF. The whole variable domain, remainder taken from reference TRBV5-1 and TRBJ2-3, is KAGVTQTPRYLIKTRGQQVTLSCSPISGHRSVSWYQQTPGQGLQFLFEYFSETQRNKGNFPGRFSGRQFSNSRSEMNVSTLELGDSALYLCASSWSGPGTDTQYFGPGTRLTVL.

The rearrangement links TRBV10-3 to TRBJ2-3; TCRdb designates TRBD2, a call that cannot be tested without DNA. CDR1 and CDR2 from the germline V gene are ENHRY and SYGVKD. The CDR3 is made up of 15 amino acids. The CDR3 region is CAIRRTSGSSDTQYF.

The chain joins TRBV2 to TRBJ1-4. The CDR3 runs to 14 residues. Germline CDR1 SNHLY, CDR2 FYNNEI. CDR3 sequence: CASTAVGTNEKLFF.

The chain is built from TRBV7-2 and TRBJ2-5; there is no DNA to check the TCRdb D call of TRBD1. The CDR3 totals 15 residues. CDR1 and CDR2 (germline): SGHTA, FQGNSA. The CDR3 here is CASSTGQDLAETQYF.

The V and J genes are TRBV6-6 and TRBJ2-1; as DNA is missing, the TRBD1 call by TCRdb cannot be tested. Germline V gene lookup returns CDR1 MNHNY and CDR2 SVGAGI (reference sequence). The CDR3 loop spans 13 amino acids. CDR3 protein: CASSWGGYNEQFF.

The V and J genes are TRBV20-1 and TRBJ1-2. Germline assignment: CDR1 DFQATT and CDR2 SNEGSKA (reference sequence). CDR3 length equals 11 residues. The CDR3 loop reads CSVGQSHGYTF.

V gene TRBV30 combines with J gene TRBJ1-5; TCRdb selects TRBD1, and the lack of DNA leaves this call unchecked. The CDR3 runs 13 residues. The germline V gene has CDR1 GTSNPN and CDR2 SVGIG (reference sequence). CDR3 sequence: CAWARDSNQPQHF.

J is TRBJ1-1 and V is TRBV18; the TRBD1 assignment by TCRdb is unverifiable without DNA. The CDR3 contains 15 residues. Germline assignment: CDR1 KGHSH and CDR2 LQKENI. This CDR3 is CASSPRGGPDTEAFF.

The rearrangement links TRBV5-8 to TRBJ2-7; without DNA, the TCRdb call of TRBD1 cannot be checked. From germline, CDR1 is SGHTS and CDR2 YDEGEE. There are 13 residues in the CDR3. The chain's CDR3 is CASSSRGTGEQYF.

The chain employs TRBV5-1 and TRBJ2-5. Germline-derived CDR1 and CDR2 are SGHRS and YFSETQ. The CDR3 covers 14 residues. CDR3: CASSFTSSGETQYF.

The rearrangement joins TRBV7-9 to TRBJ2-5; the D call of TRBD2 rests on TCRdb alone, since no DNA is present to check it. This CDR3 contains 15 residues. Germline values: CDR1 SEHNR, CDR2 FQNEAQ (reference sequence). CDR3: CASSLSSAIQETQYF. The whole variable domain, remainder taken from reference TRBV7-9 and TRBJ2-5, is DTGVSQNPRHKITKRGQNVTFRCDPISEHNRLYWYRQTLGQGPEFLTYFQNEAQLEKSRLLSDRFSAERPKGSFSTLEIQRTEQGDSAMYLCASSLSSAIQETQYFGPGTRLLVL.

The chain links TRBV6-2 or TRBV6-3 to TRBJ1-1. Germline V gene lookup returns CDR1 MNHEY and CDR2 SVGEGT. This CDR3 contains 14 residues. CDR3: CASSLQGPWGEAFF.

The chain has TRBV20-1 and TRBJ1-2; checking the TCRdb D call of TRBD1 is not possible without DNA. CDR1 DFQATT and CDR2 SNEGSKA come from the germline V gene (reference sequence). This CDR3 has 13 amino acids. CDR3 sequence: CSAGPGMNYVYTF.

The chain combines TRBV2 with TRBJ1-5. CDR3 length: 14 amino acids. The germline CDR1 and CDR2 sequences are SNHLY and FYNNEI. The chain's CDR3 is CASRADGSNQPQHF.

The CDR3 region is CASSEFWKETNEKLFF. This chain uses TRBV6-1 with TRBJ1-4. The CDR3 runs 16 residues. Looked up from germline, CDR1 is MNHNS and CDR2 is SASEGT.

This chain's CDR3 is CAWGQGGSGANVLTF. V usage is TRBV30 and J usage is TRBJ2-6; TCRdb's D call of TRBD1 is untestable without DNA. This CDR3 comprises 15 residues. Per germline, CDR1 GTSNPN and CDR2 SVGIG (reference sequence). Based on the CDR3 plus reference TRBV30 and TRBJ2-6, the full variable domain is SQTIHQWPATLVQPVGSPLSLECTVEGTSNPNLYWYRQAAGRGLQLLFYSVGIGQISSEVPQNLSASRPQDRQFILSSKKLLLSDSGFYLCAWGQGGSGANVLTFGAGSRLTVL.